The 20 T cell receptor beta chains below come from one sample, sequenced in a study of long-term antiretroviral therapy in people with HIV. The assay, immunoSEQ v3.0, was run at survey level. Libraries were prepared by immunoSEQ multiplex PCR; TCRdb keeps only in-frame clonotypes and omits some of them. The data contain tens of thousands of clones, approximately 84% of them singletons. Here the sequenced sample was unsorted PBMCs, taken 3.1 years after starting antiretroviral therapy. These receptors were collected from a woman aged 50 to 60 with HIV.

The rearrangement uses TRBV6-6 and TRBJ1-2; a possible D gene is TRBD1 (5 bases). This CDR3 contains 15 residues. Germline assignment: CDR1 MNHNY and CDR2 SVGAGI (reference sequence). Deletions cut 2 bases from V and 0 bases from J, with 10 bases between. CDR3 amino acids: CASSYPGASNYGYTF. As DNA, the CDR3 is TGTGCCAGCAGTTACCCCGGGGCTTCTAACTATGGCTACACCTTC.

The chain joins TRBV7-2 to TRBJ1-1, with no clear D. Germline V CDR1 and CDR2: SGHTA, FQGNSA. The CDR3 covers 14 residues. V was cut by 5 bases and J by 7 bases, with 17 bases left in between. As DNA, the CDR3 is TGTGCCAGCAGCCCAGCTGCCGGAGCTCATGAAGCTTTCTTT. Residues: CASSPAAGAHEAFF.

This clone was counted a few times. This chain links TRBV13 with TRBJ1-6, with TRBD1 matching over 10 bases. V was clipped by 0 bases and J by 10 bases; unmatched bases: 6. This CDR3 is 16 amino acids long. Per germline, CDR1 PRHDT and CDR2 FYEKMQ (reference sequence). The CDR3: CASSLGRDRGQSPLHF. The CDR3 nucleotides are TGTGCCAGCAGCTTAGGGCGGGACAGGGGTCAATCACCCCTCCACTTT.

The chain is built from TRBV5-8 and TRBJ1-1, with D perhaps TRBD1 (6 bases). The CDR3 is made up of 13 amino acids. From germline, CDR1 is SGHTS and CDR2 YDEGEE. V lost 0 bases, J lost 10 bases, and 13 bases lay in between. The CDR3 sequence: CASSLALMTGAFF. In nucleotides, the CDR3 is TGTGCCAGCAGCTTGGCCCTAATGACAGGAGCTTTCTTT.

The genes are TRBV27 and TRBJ1-1; no definite D call. Germline V gives CDR1 MNHEY, CDR2 SMNVEV (reference sequence). V was trimmed by 3 bases and J by 5 bases, leaving 7 bases between them. This CDR3 has 12 residues. CDR3 in amino acids: CASSFLGTEAFF. CDR3 sequence (DNA): TGTGCCAGCAGTTTTTTGGGGACTGAAGCTTTCTTT.

The chain combines TRBV6-5 with TRBJ1-5; 11 bases align to TRBD1. The CDR3 consists of 14 residues. Germline trimming cut 5 bases from V and 10 bases from J; bases unmatched to any gene: 7. Germline V gene sequence: CDR1 MNHEY, CDR2 SVGAGI. As DNA, the CDR3 is TGTGCCAGCAGTACGGACAGGGGGCTCCAACCCCAGCATTTT. It codes for CASSTDRGLQPQHF.

V gene TRBV4-1 combines with J gene TRBJ1-2; a possible D gene is TRBD1 (5 bases). V shed 5 bases and J shed 5 bases, with 15 bases lying between them. The CDR3 has 14 amino acids. CDR1 and CDR2 from the germline V gene are MGHRA and YSYEKL. The CDR3 is CASSESPGDYGYTF. CDR3 nucleotide sequence: TGCGCCAGCAGCGAGAGTCCGGGGGATTATGGCTACACCTTC.

The rearrangement uses TRBV5-1 and TRBJ2-3; 9 nucleotides align to TRBD2. V lost 3 bases and J lost 1; bases outside the gene matches: 9. This CDR3 has 17 residues. CDR1 is SGHRS and CDR2 is YFSETQ in the germline V gene. For the CDR3, the DNA is TGCGCCAGCAGCTCCCGCGGCTTAGCGGGGGGCACAGATACGCAGTATTTT. Its translation is CASSSRGLAGGTDTQYF.

The gene calls are TRBV25-1 and TRBJ2-2; 7 bases are shared with TRBD1. Germline V gives CDR1 MGHDK, CDR2 SYGVNS. V lost 4 bases, J lost 2 bases, and 7 bases stayed unmatched. The CDR3 has 16 residues. CDR3 sequence: CASSAYRGPNTGELFF. The DNA for the CDR3 is TGTGCCAGCAGTGCGTACAGGGGTCCAAACACCGGGGAGCTGTTTTTT.

This clone came up a few times. V and J are TRBV9 and TRBJ2-5; D is tentatively TRBD1 or TRBD2 (5 bases each). This CDR3 spans 14 amino acids. CDR1 SGDLS and CDR2 YYNGEE come from the germline V gene. V was trimmed by 1 base and J by 6 bases, leaving 13 bases between them. CDR3 sequence (DNA): TGTGCCAGCAGCGTAATTCCCGAGGGACAGACCCAGTACTTC. Protein: CASSVIPEGQTQYF.

This clone turned up a few times. The V gene is TRBV7-9, the J gene TRBJ2-7; unclear D gene. Deletions cut 1 base from V and 5 bases from J, with 9 bases between. Germline V lookup: CDR1 SEHNR, CDR2 FQNEAQ (reference sequence). The CDR3 has 13 residues. The chain's CDR3 is CASSLDWQDEQYF. CDR3 in DNA: TGTGCCAGCAGCTTAGATTGGCAGGACGAGCAGTACTTC.

The V and J genes are TRBV21-1 and TRBJ2-2; TRBD2, as called in the table, went unchecked against the DNA. TRBV21-1 is a listed pseudogene. CDR3 length: 17 residues. The CDR3 region has the DNA TGTGCCAGCACCCGAGGTGCGGCGGGTTCGAACACCGGGGAGCTGTTTTTT. It is translated as CASTRGAAGSNTGELFF.

The chain joins TRBV12-5 to TRBJ1-1; D possibly corresponds to TRBD1 (6 bases). V lost 2 bases and J 8 bases, leaving 18 bases between the germline ends. The CDR3 length is 15 residues. In germline, CDR1 is LGHNT, CDR2 FRNRAP. CDR3 coding DNA: TGTGCTAGTGGTTTGCCCACAAACACAGGGACCGAAGCTTTCTTT. Translation: CASGLPTNTGTEAFF.

The genes are TRBV30 and TRBJ1-5, with D hard to call. Trimming cost V 3 bases and J 0 bases, with 12 bases left between them. Germline V lookup: CDR1 GTSNPN, CDR2 SVGIG (reference sequence). The CDR3 spans 15 residues. The CDR3 DNA reads as TGTGCCTGGAGCGACGGACCCTATAGCAATCAGCCCCAGCATTTT. Its translation: CAWSDGPYSNQPQHF.

The rearrangement uses TRBV6-1 and TRBJ1-3; D unresolved. The CDR3 is 13 residues long. In germline, CDR1 is MNHNS, CDR2 SASEGT. V lost 6 bases, J lost 5 bases, and 11 bases lay in between. CDR3 protein: CASSESGRNTIYF. Here the CDR3 DNA reads TGTGCCAGCAGCGAATCTGGAAGAAACACCATATATTTT.

The chain employs TRBV2 and TRBJ2-7; 8 bases agree with TRBD1. The CDR3 contains 12 residues. Germline V lookup: CDR1 SNHLY, CDR2 FYNNEI. CDR3: CATSDRGYEQYV. The DNA for the CDR3 is TGTGCCACCAGTGACAGGGGCTACGAGCAGTACGTC.

This sequence joins TRBV27 and TRBJ1-2, with D tentatively TRBD1 (5 bases). V was pared by 7 bases and J by 6 bases, with 18 bases between. This CDR3 has 14 residues. Germline CDR1 is MNHEY and CDR2 is SMNVEV (reference sequence). The CDR3 region is CASTTDPGINGYTF. The CDR3 DNA follows: TGTGCCAGCACCACGGACCCAGGGATTAATGGCTACACCTTC.

The chain is built from TRBV11-2 and TRBJ1-2; D is undetermined. This CDR3 is 14 amino acids long. Germline values: CDR1 SGHAT, CDR2 FQNNGV. V was pared by 2 bases and J by 3 bases, with 10 bases between. The CDR3 protein is CASSLRLGDYGYTF. The DNA of the CDR3 is TGTGCCAGCAGCTTAAGGCTGGGTGACTATGGCTACACCTTC.

The V gene is TRBV4-1, the J gene TRBJ2-7; the D gene is possibly TRBD1 (5 bases). CDR3 length equals 13 residues. Trimming took off 0 bases at V and 9 bases at J, with 12 bases between the two ends. Germline CDR1 and CDR2: MGHRA and YSYEKL. CDR3 in DNA: TGCGCCAGCAGCCAAGAGGCAGGGTTCGGGCAGTACGTC. This codes for CASSQEAGFGQYV.

CDR3 sequence reads: CAWAPWAGDGYTF. The CDR3 nucleotides are TGTGCCTGGGCCCCATGGGCAGGGGACGGCTACACCTTC. The V and J genes are TRBV30 and TRBJ1-2; possible D gene TRBD1, 6 bases. CDR3 length: 13 amino acids. The V gene's germline CDR1 is GTSNPN and CDR2 SVGIG (reference sequence). V was trimmed by 5 bases and J by 8 bases, leaving 18 bases between them.